Presented here are 26 T cell receptor beta chains from one specimen sequenced in a study of blood T cells in healthy people across ages. Together with a sample-barcoded 5' primer, a J-beta primer mix was included in a second PCR lasting roughly 6 to 12 cycles. TCRdb analysed the 5' RACE reads with MiXCR anew, one entry per CDR3 protein. Here the sample spans about 1 million distinct CDR3 sequences, roughly 45% being singletons. Input material: blood. These receptors were obtained from a woman between 55 and 75 years old in good health.

This clonotype was counted once. This chain uses TRBV9 with TRBJ2-3; D might be TRBD2 (6 bases). Germline V gives CDR1 SGDLS, CDR2 YYNGEE. CDR3 length: 15 residues. Deletions cut 4 bases from V and 8 bases from J, with 20 bases between. The CDR3 loop reads CASSSPGGGSGTQYF. The DNA for the CDR3 is TGTGCCAGCAGCTCGCCTGGAGGAGGGAGTGGTACGCAGTATTTT.

The table lists this clonotype with a few counts. V gene TRBV3-1 combines with J gene TRBJ2-5; 11 bases agree with TRBD2. Germline values: CDR1 LGHDT, CDR2 YNNKEL (reference sequence). V lost 4 bases and J lost 4; bases outside the gene matches: 11. The length of the CDR3 is 17 residues. CDR3 sequence reads: CASSPSISGLAGETQYF. In DNA form, the CDR3 reads TGTGCCAGCAGCCCCTCCATTTCCGGACTAGCGGGAGAGACCCAGTACTTC.

This chain connects TRBV7-9 to TRBJ2-7; D might be TRBD2 (5 bases). Germline V lookup: CDR1 SEHNR, CDR2 FQNEAQ (reference sequence). The CDR3 has 16 residues. V lost 5 bases and J lost 2, with 19 bases in between. The CDR3 spells CASSPSRAGPPYEQYF. The CDR3 DNA follows: TGTGCCAGCAGCCCTTCGAGGGCAGGTCCACCCTACGAGCAGTACTTC.

The gene calls are TRBV27 and TRBJ2-5, with 11 bases lining up with TRBD1. Germline lookup yields CDR1 MNHEY and CDR2 SMNVEV (reference sequence). J lost 11 bases, V lost 5 bases, and 22 bases had no gene match. The CDR3 runs 18 residues. The CDR3 protein is CASSPTYSGTGGYDEQYF. CDR3 coding DNA: TGTGCCAGCAGTCCCACATACTCCGGGACAGGGGGGTACGATGAGCAGTACTTC.

This clonotype was found a few times. This chain connects TRBV5-1 to TRBJ2-7; D possibly matches TRBD1 or TRBD2 (5 bases each). CDR1 SGHRS and CDR2 YFSETQ come from the germline V gene. V was clipped by 4 bases and J by 3 bases, with 17 bases between them. The CDR3 is made up of 15 amino acids. The CDR3 sequence: CASSLTGTPGYEQYF. The CDR3 nucleotides read TGCGCCAGCAGCCTCACCGGGACGCCTGGCTACGAGCAGTACTTC.

The chain links TRBV29-1 to TRBJ1-5; D not certain. The CDR3 length is 13 residues. Germline V CDR1 and CDR2: SQVTM, ANQGSEA. Trimming removed 5 bases at V and 1 base at J, with 9 bases between. In nucleotides, the CDR3 is TGCAGCGTTTTAGAAGTCAGCAATCAGCCCCAGCATTTT. Translated: CSVLEVSNQPQHF.

With respect to this clonotype: One end of the junction fails to match germline, which may point to a read error. This chain links TRBV7-2 with TRBJ2-7; maybe TRBD1 (5 bases). The CDR3 has 15 amino acids. From germline, CDR1 is SGHTA and CDR2 FQGNSA. In nucleotides, the CDR3 is TGTGTCAGCAGCTTAGGGGCGTCGAGCGCCTACGAGCAGTACTTC. Encoded protein: CVSSLGASSAYEQYF.

This rearrangement joins TRBV12-3 or TRBV12-4 to TRBJ2-5; 7 bases line up with TRBD2. The J call is uncertain, as TRBJ2-7 better fits the DNA end. This CDR3 has 13 residues. In DNA, the CDR3 is TGTGCCATCCATGGAGGACTAGCCTACGAGCAGTACTTC. It encodes CAIHGGLAYEQYF.

This clonotype was found a few times. This sequence joins TRBV10-3 and TRBJ1-6; D unresolved. Germline V gene data show CDR1 as ENHRY and CDR2 as SYGVKD. V was pared by 4 bases and J by 0 bases, with 10 bases between. This CDR3 has 16 residues. The CDR3 coding sequence is TGTGCCATCAGTGCGGACGGGAGCTCCTATAATTCACCCCTCCACTTT. This sequence encodes CAISADGSSYNSPLHF.

The sample holds one count of this clonotype. This sequence joins TRBV9 and TRBJ1-3, with 7 bases that match TRBD1. Germline loops: CDR1 SGDLS, CDR2 YYNGEE. The CDR3 is 15 residues long. J lost 4 bases, V lost 3 bases, and 7 bases had no gene match. As DNA, the CDR3 is TGTGCCAGCAGCGGGGAGGGGGCGGTCGGAAACACCATATATTTT. Amino acid sequence: CASSGEGAVGNTIYF.

V is TRBV5-1 and J is TRBJ2-3; D might be TRBD2 (5 bases). The CDR3 is 14 amino acids. V was shortened by 1 base and J by 4 bases, with 10 bases between the two germline ends. Germline lookup yields CDR1 SGHRS and CDR2 YFSETQ. The CDR3 here is CASSLSGEPDTQYF. CDR3 nucleotide sequence: TGCGCCAGCAGCTTGAGTGGGGAGCCAGATACGCAGTATTTT.

In its sample, this clonotype was seen many times. The chain combines TRBV11-2 with TRBJ2-5, with 8 nucleotides matching TRBD1. Looked up from germline, CDR1 is SGHAT and CDR2 is FQNNGV. The CDR3 sequence is 13 residues long. The V gene end was trimmed by 5 bases and the J gene end by 11 bases; junction bases not matched to a gene: 10. CDR3 region: CASSPGQAREQYF. CDR3 nucleotides: TGTGCCAGCAGCCCGGGACAGGCAAGAGAGCAGTACTTC.

This clonotype was seen a few times. The chain has TRBV28 and TRBJ1-2, with 9 nucleotides matching TRBD1. The CDR3 is 13 residues long. From germline, CDR1 is MDHEN and CDR2 SYDVKM. V lost 3 bases, J lost 9 bases, and 5 bases stayed unmatched. CDR3 coding DNA: TGTGCCAGCAGTTTGGAGGACAGGGGACGCTACACCTTC. Protein product: CASSLEDRGRYTF.

On this clonotype itself: The junction shows a germline mismatch at one end, possibly a read error. The rearrangement joins TRBV3-1 to TRBJ2-7, with 9 bases identical to TRBD2. Germline CDR1 is LGHDT and CDR2 is YNNKEL (reference sequence). There are 17 residues in the CDR3. CDR3 sequence (DNA): TGTGCCAGCAGCCAAGCCCTTGCGGGAGGGCCTCGAAATGAGCAGCACTTC. This encodes CASSQALAGGPRNEQHF.

The DNA for the CDR3 is TGTGCCAGCAGCCAAGAAGGCCCCCCTCGGTACAATGAGCAGTTCTTC. Translated, it gives CASSQEGPPRYNEQFF. This sequence joins TRBV14 and TRBJ2-1; D remains ambiguous. This CDR3 comprises 16 residues. The V gene's germline CDR1 is SGHDN and CDR2 FVKESK. V gave up 0 bases and J gave up 4 bases, with 13 bases separating them.

This chain links TRBV3-1 with TRBJ2-1; 7 bases map to TRBD2. Germline values: CDR1 LGHDT, CDR2 YNNKEL (reference sequence). This CDR3 comprises 17 residues. Unmatched junction bases numbered 9, after V lost 4 bases and J lost 0 bases. DNA for the CDR3: TGTGCCAGCAGCCCTTCACTAGCGCTGAGCTCCTACAATGAGCAGTTCTTC. Amino acids: CASSPSLALSSYNEQFF.

In regard to this clonotype: A much larger clone differs from this one at a single base, so this may be a read error. The rearrangement joins TRBV12-3 or TRBV12-4 to TRBJ1-6; D may be TRBD1 (5 bases). This CDR3 contains 13 residues. In nucleotides, the CDR3 is TGTGCCAGCAGCAGGGACCATAATTCACCCTTCCACTTT. It encodes CASSRDHNSPFHF.

The chain joins TRBV9 to TRBJ2-1, with D perhaps given as TRBD1 or TRBD2 (6 bases each). This CDR3 region has 14 residues. CDR1 SGDLS and CDR2 YYNGEE come from the germline V gene. Trimming pared 0 bases from V and 7 bases from J, leaving 11 bases between. The CDR3: CASSVEGGGNEQFF. The DNA for the CDR3 is TGTGCCAGCAGCGTAGAAGGAGGGGGGAATGAGCAGTTCTTC. The whole variable domain, remainder taken from reference TRBV9 and TRBJ2-1, is DSGVTQTPKHLITATGQRVTLRCSPRSGDLSVYWYQQSLDQGLQFLIQYYNGEERAKGNILERFSAQQFPDLHSELNLSSLELGDSALYFCASSVEGGGNEQFFGPGTRLTVL.

This rearrangement joins TRBV10-3 to TRBJ2-7; D not resolved. Germline-derived CDR1 and CDR2 are ENHRY and SYGVKD. The CDR3 is 13 amino acids. Trimming removed 3 bases at V and 4 bases at J, with 10 bases between. DNA for the CDR3: TGTGCCATCAGTGATCTGGGTGCGTACGAGCAGTACTTC. It codes for CAISDLGAYEQYF.

This chain connects TRBV29-1 to TRBJ2-5; D may correspond to TRBD1 or TRBD2 (5 bases each). Germline values: CDR1 SQVTM, CDR2 ANQGSEA. The CDR3 has 15 residues. V was cut by 1 base and J by 11 bases, with 23 bases left in between. The CDR3 protein is CSVEGIGDPTLEQYF. CDR3 coding DNA: TGCAGCGTTGAAGGAATAGGGGACCCTACGTTGGAACAGTACTTC.

J is TRBJ2-5 and V is TRBV27; D not resolved. With 2 bases removed from V and 4 bases from J, the gap between germline ends came to 11 bases. Germline CDR1 is MNHEY and CDR2 is SMNVEV (reference sequence). The CDR3 length is 14 residues. The DNA of the CDR3 is TGTGCCAGCAGTTTAATCCCTAGAGTAGAGACCCAGTACTTC. Its protein product is CASSLIPRVETQYF.

The chain carries TRBV5-1 and TRBJ2-7; D is uncertain. CDR3 length equals 16 residues. Trimming took 4 bases from V and 1 from J, leaving 18 bases between them. Germline V CDR1 and CDR2: SGHRS, YFSETQ. The CDR3 DNA reads as TGCGCCAGCAGCCCGATGGGTCTTCTAGGTTCCTACGAGCAGTACTTC. It encodes CASSPMGLLGSYEQYF.

The chain combines TRBV28 with TRBJ2-1; TRBD1 agrees at 9 bases. Germline CDR1 is MDHEN and CDR2 is SYDVKM. Trimming at V came to 5 bases and at J to 6 bases, leaving 8 bases not matched to a gene. This CDR3 comprises 15 residues. The CDR3 reads CASSEDRGFGNEQFF. CDR3 bases: TGTGCCAGCAGTGAGGACAGGGGCTTTGGCAATGAGCAGTTCTTC.

The V gene is TRBV5-1, the J gene TRBJ2-1, with unresolved D. The CDR3 runs 15 residues. V dropped 0 bases and J dropped 4 bases, with 11 bases sitting between them. Per germline, CDR1 SGHRS and CDR2 YFSETQ. The CDR3 sequence: CASSLVQFLYNEQFF. CDR3 nucleotide sequence: TGCGCCAGCAGCTTGGTTCAATTTCTATACAATGAGCAGTTCTTC.

This clonotype has more than one count but fewer than ten. V and J are TRBV25-1 and TRBJ2-2, with D uncertain. The CDR3 has 16 amino acids. The V end was cut by 1 base, the J end by 2 bases, with 11 bases between. Germline values: CDR1 MGHDK, CDR2 SYGVNS. CDR3 residues: CASSEFQTRNTGELFF. The CDR3, as DNA: TGTGCCAGCAGTGAATTCCAAACAAGAAACACCGGGGAGCTGTTTTTT.

This clonotype was counted once. This chain links TRBV7-9 with TRBJ2-1, with TRBD2 matching over 8 bases. Looked up from germline, CDR1 is SEHNR and CDR2 is FQNEAQ (reference sequence). Trimming cost V 3 bases and J 5 bases; bases outside gene matches: 6. The CDR3 consists of 15 residues. The CDR3 loop is CASSLRSGSDNEQFF. CDR3 nucleotides: TGTGCCAGCAGCTTGCGAAGCGGGAGCGACAATGAGCAGTTCTTC.